The following is a T cell receptor (beta chain) sequence with its context. Its specificity is not known. Trimming took 1 base from V and 7 from J, leaving 10 bases between them. CDR3 length: 13 residues. In germline, CDR1 is LNHNV, CDR2 YYDKDF (reference sequence). The sample originates from a study of cytomegalovirus exposure and HLA in healthy donors. Study results and limitations: For TCR beta chains, V- and J-gene trimming was later linked to a missense DCLRE1C variant. In presence/absence analyses, roughly uniform sequencing depth across donors was assumed. There were over 150 TCR beta chains listed as cytomegalovirus-associated. TCR beta sequences numbering 15,000 to 20,000 were associated with HLA alleles at 0.05 false discovery rate in a later analysis.

PCR used 60 Vbeta primers and 13 Jbeta primers. The data were produced by immunoSEQ multiplex PCR, yet TCRdb's version contains in-frame clones alone and is incomplete. The table records approximately 110,000 clones, less than 85% of them present only once. This sequence originates from a man aged 35-49 years in good health and CMV-seropositive. The source material was PBMCs. This rearrangement joins TRBV15 to TRBJ1-2, with D uncertain. The CDR3, as DNA: TGTGCCACCAGCAGAGTTGGGGAGGGTGGCTACACCTTC. This codes for CATSRVGEGGYTF.